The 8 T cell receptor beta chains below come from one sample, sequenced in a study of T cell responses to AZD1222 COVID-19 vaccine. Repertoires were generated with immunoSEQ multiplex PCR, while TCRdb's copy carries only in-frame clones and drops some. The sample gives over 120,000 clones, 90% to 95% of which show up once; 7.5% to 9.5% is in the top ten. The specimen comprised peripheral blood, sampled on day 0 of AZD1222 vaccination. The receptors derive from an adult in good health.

In DNA form, the CDR3 reads TGTGCCAGCAGCTTAGCGACCCCGACCCTATATAATTCACCCCTCCACTTT. Translated: CASSLATPTLYNSPLHF. The chain is built from TRBV7-9 and TRBJ1-6; D ambiguous. The germline V and J ends were trimmed by 0 bases and 4 bases, with 13 bases remaining between them. The CDR3 loop spans 17 amino acids. Germline V gives CDR1 SEHNR, CDR2 FQNEAQ (reference sequence).

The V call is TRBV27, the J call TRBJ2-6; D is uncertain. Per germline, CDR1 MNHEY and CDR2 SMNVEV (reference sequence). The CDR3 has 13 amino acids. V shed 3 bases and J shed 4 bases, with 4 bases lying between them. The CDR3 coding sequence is TGTGCCAGCAGTTTTTGGGGGGCCAACGTCCTGACTTTC. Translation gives CASSFWGANVLTF.

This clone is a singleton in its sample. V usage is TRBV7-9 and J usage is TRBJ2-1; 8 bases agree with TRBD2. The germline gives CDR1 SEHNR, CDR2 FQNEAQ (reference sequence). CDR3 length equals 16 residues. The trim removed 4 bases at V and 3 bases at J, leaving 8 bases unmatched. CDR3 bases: TGTGCCAGCAGCTCCCCGGTCGGGGGGGACTACAATGAGCAGTTCTTC. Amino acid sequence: CASSSPVGGDYNEQFF.

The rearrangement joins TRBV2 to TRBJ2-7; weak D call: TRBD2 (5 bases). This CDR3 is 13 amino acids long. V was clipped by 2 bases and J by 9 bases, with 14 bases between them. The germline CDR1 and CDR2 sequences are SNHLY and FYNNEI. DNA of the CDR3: TGTGCCAGCAGTGAACGGGCCCTCCGGGGGCAGTACTTC. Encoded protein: CASSERALRGQYF.

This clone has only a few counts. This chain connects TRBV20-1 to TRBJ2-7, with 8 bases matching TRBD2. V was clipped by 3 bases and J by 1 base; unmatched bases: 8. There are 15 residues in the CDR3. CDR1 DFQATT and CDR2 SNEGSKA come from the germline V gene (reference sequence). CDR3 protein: CSASFGGGDSYEQYF. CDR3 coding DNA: TGCAGTGCTAGTTTCGGGGGGGGCGATTCCTACGAGCAGTACTTC.

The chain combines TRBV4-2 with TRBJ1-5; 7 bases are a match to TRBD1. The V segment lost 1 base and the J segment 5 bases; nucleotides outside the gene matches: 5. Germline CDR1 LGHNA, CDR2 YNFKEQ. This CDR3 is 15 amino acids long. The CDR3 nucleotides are TGTGCCAGCAGCCAAGGGTTGACAGGGTATCAGCCCCAGCATTTT. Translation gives CASSQGLTGYQPQHF.

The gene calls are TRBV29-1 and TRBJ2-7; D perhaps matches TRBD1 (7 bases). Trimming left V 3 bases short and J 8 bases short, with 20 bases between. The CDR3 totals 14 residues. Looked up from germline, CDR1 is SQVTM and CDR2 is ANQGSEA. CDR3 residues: CSVDVGQGEAKQYF. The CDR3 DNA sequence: TGCAGCGTTGATGTGGGGCAGGGGGAGGCGAAGCAGTACTTC.

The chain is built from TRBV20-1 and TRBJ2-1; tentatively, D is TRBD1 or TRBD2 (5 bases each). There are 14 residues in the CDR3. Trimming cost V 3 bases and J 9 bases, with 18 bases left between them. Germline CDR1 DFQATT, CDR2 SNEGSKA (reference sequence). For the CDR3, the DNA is TGCAGTGCTAGTAGAGGGGTCGGATGGGTTGAGCAGTTCTTC. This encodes CSASRGVGWVEQFF.